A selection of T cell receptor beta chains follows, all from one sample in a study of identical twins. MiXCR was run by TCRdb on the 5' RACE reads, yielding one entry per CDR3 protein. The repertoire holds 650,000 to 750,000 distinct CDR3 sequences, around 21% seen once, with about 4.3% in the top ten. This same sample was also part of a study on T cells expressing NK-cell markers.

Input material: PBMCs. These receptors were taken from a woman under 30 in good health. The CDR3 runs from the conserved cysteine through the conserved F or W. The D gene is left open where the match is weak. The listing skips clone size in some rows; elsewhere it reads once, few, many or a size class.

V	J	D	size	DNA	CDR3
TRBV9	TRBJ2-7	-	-	TGTGCCAGCAGCACCCCTCCAGGGGGAGGCTACGAGCAGTACTTC	CASSTPPGGGYEQYF
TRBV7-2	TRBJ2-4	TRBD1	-	TGTGCCAGCAGCCAAGGGGGCGAGATTGGCAAAAACATTCAGTACTTC	CASSQGGEIGKNIQYF
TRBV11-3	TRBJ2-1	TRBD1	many	TGTGCCAGCAGCTTCAGACAGGGGATATACAATGAGCAGTTCTTC	CASSFRQGIYNEQFF
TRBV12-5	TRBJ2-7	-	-	TGTGCTAGTGGTTTTGGGGACGAGCAGTACTTC	CASGFGDEQYF
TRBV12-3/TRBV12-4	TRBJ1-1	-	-	TGTGCCAGCAGTTTAGGGGTTGGGGAGTCTGGGGGAGCTTTCTTT	CASSLGVGESGGAFF
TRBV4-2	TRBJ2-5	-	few	TGTGCCAGCAGCCGGCTCGGGACCGACCAAGAGACCCAGTACTTC	CASSRLGTDQETQYF
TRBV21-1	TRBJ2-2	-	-	TGTGCCAGCAGCCCACGCTCGGGACGGTGGGTAGGGGAGCTGTTTTTT	CASSPRSGRWVGELFF
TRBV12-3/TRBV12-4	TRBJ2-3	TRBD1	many	TGTGCCAGCTGGGGACAGAACACAGATACGCAGTATTTT	CASWGQNTDTQYF
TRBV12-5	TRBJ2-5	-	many	TGTGCTAGTAAGGCAGGGACCTACCAAGAGACCCAGTACTTC	CASKAGTYQETQYF
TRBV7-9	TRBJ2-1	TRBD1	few	TGTGCCAGCAGCAATGCCGGGACAGATAACAATGAGCAGTTCTTC	CASSNAGTDNNEQFF
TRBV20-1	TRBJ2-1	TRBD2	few	TGCAGTGCTAGAAAGCGGGGGGGCGGCAATGAGCAGTTCTTC	CSARKRGGGNEQFF
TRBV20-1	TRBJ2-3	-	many	TGCAGTGCTACAGACAAAACAGGGAGCGGAATTACAGATACGCAGTATTTT	CSATDKTGSGITDTQYF
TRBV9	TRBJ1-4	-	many	TGTGCCAGCAGCGTAAGCGGAGGGGGTCTGGGCTCTGGAGAACTGTTTTTT	CASSVSGGGLGSGELFF
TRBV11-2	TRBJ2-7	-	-	TGTGCCAGCAGCTTAGTGCTAGGGCAGACCTACGAGCAGTACTTC	CASSLVLGQTYEQYF
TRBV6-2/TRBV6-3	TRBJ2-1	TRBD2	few	TGTGCCACCCAGCGGGACTCCTACAATGAGCAGTTCTTC	CATQRDSYNEQFF
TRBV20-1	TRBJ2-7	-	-	TGCAGTGCTTACAGGGCTAGCTCCTACGAGCAGTACTTC	CSAYRASSYEQYF
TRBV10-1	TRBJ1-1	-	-	TGCGCCAGCAGTGGAGGAAATGAAGCTTTCTTT	CASSGGNEAFF
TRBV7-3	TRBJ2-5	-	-	TGTGCCAGCAGCTTAAACGGGGCAGAGACCCAGTACTTC	CASSLNGAETQYF
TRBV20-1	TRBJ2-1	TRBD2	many	TGCAGTGCCACAAGGGCCGCTAGCGGGTTGTTTGAGCAGTTCTTC	CSATRAASGLFEQFF
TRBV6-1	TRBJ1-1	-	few	TGTGCCAGTTACCCCGGGAGACAGAACACTGAAGCTTTCTTT	CASYPGRQNTEAFF
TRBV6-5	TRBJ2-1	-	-	TGTGCCAGCAGTTACGGGGGTCTGGATGAGCAGTTCTTC	CASSYGGLDEQFF
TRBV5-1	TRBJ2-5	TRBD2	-	TGCGCCAGCAGTTTAGGACTAGCGCGGCAAGAGACCCAGTACTTC	CASSLGLARQETQYF
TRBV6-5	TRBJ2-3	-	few	TGTGCCAGCAGTTACCCCGCCACAGATACGCAGTATTTT	CASSYPATDTQYF
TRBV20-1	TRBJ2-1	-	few	TGCAGTGCTAGGACAGGAGGAAAGGGTGAGCAGTTCTTC	CSARTGGKGEQFF
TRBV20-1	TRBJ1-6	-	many	TGCAGTGCTAGGGGGACGGGAAATAATTCACCCCTCCACTTT	CSARGTGNNSPLHF
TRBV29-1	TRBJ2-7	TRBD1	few	TGCAGCGTTGAAGTGGACAGGGGCACCTACGAGCAGTACTTC	CSVEVDRGTYEQYF
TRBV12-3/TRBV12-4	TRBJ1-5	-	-	TGTGCCAGCAGCCTTGAGAGGGGGGTCGGTCAGCCCCAGCATTTT	CASSLERGVGQPQHF
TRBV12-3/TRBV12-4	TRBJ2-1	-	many	TGTGCCAGCAGTTTGTTCAATGAGCAGTTCTTC	CASSLFNEQFF
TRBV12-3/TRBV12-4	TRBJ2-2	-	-	TGTGCCAGCCTTGGGGTAGGGGCGAGAAACACCGGGGAGCTGTTTTTT	CASLGVGARNTGELFF
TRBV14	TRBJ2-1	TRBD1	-	TGTGCCAGCAGCCAAAAACAGGGGTTCGATGAGCAGTTCTTC	CASSQKQGFDEQFF
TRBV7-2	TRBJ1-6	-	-	TGTGCCAGCAGCTTGGCCAGACAGAGGAATTCACCCCTCCACTTT	CASSLARQRNSPLHF
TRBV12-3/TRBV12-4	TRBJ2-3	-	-	TGTGCCAGCAGTTGGAACCAAATCACAGATACGCAGTATTTT	CASSWNQITDTQYF
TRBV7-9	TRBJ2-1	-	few	TGTGCCAGCTCGTGGTTCTACAATGAGCAGTTCTTC	CASSWFYNEQFF
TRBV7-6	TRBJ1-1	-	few	TGTGCCAGCAGCCCCCGGTGGGGGTACACTGAAGCTTTCTTT	CASSPRWGYTEAFF
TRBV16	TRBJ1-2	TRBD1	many	TGTGCCAGCAGCCAATTCGGGACAGGGGTTTATGGCTACACCTTC	CASSQFGTGVYGYTF
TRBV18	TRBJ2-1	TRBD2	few	TGTGCCAGCTCACCACCCGAGGGACTAGCCTCCTACAATGAGCAGTTCTTC	CASSPPEGLASYNEQFF
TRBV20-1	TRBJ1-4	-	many	TGCAGTGCCAGGGACTCCGGGTCGGAAAAACTGTTTTTT	CSARDSGSEKLFF
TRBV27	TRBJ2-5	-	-	TGTGCCAGCTCCTGGATGGCAGACGAGACCCAGTACTTC	CASSWMADETQYF
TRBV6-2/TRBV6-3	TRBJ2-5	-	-	TGTGCCAGCAGTTACGCACTAGGGGGAGGATCAGAGACCCAGTACTTC	CASSYALGGGSETQYF
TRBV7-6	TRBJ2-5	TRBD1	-	TGTGCCAGCAGCCCAAGGGGGACAGGCAGAGCGACCCAGTACTTC	CASSPRGTGRATQYF
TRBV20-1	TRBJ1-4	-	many	TGCAGTGCTAGTCGGGGAGACGAAGAAAAACTGTTTTTT	CSASRGDEEKLFF
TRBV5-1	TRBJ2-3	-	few	TGCGCCAGCAATATGGATCAGGGAGATACGCAGTATTTT	CASNMDQGDTQYF
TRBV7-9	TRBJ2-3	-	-	TGTGCCAGCCGCGGGTTTCCCTCGGGCACAGATACGCAGTATTTT	CASRGFPSGTDTQYF
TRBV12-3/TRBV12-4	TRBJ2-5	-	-	TGTGCCAGCAGTTTTATCGGGGCCGCACCAGAGACCCAGTACTTC	CASSFIGAAPETQYF